This TCR beta chain was sequenced for a study of T cells in Graves' hyperthyroidism and ophthalmopathy. Study results and caveats: Among clonotypes expanded in thyroid above 0.001, most were also found in blood. For ophthalmopathy, model prediction preceded onset by a median approximately 6 months.

Amplification of TCR beta CDR3 regions used RNA as the template. TCR CDR3 underwent first-round RT-PCR with the HTBI primer set. TCRdb reanalysed the multiplex PCR reads using MiXCR and keeps one entry per CDR3 protein. The repertoire consists of approximately 630,000 distinct CDR3 sequences, with about 16% occurring once and the leading ten covering 3.8%. This clonotype has at least ten counts. Its matching antigen is unknown. The CDR3 runs 13 residues. Germline V gene sequence: CDR1 DFQATT, CDR2 SNEGSKA (reference sequence). V lost 6 bases and J 4 bases, leaving 16 bases between the germline ends. The authors obtained PBMCs from over 8 ml of fresh peripheral blood.

This receptor was taken from a woman in her thirties with Graves' hyperthyroidism. This rearrangement joins TRBV20-1 to TRBJ2-7; no firm D call. The sample was blood. CDR3 in DNA: TGCAGTGCGTCGACTGCCTTAAGGTACGAGCAGTACTTC. It encodes CSASTALRYEQYF.